This T cell receptor beta chain emerged from a study of blood T cell repertoires in COVID-19. Study information: Researchers got acute and convalescent COVID-19 samples from the United States, Italy and Spain. Nucleic acid was either cDNA or gDNA, and it came from T cells, B-cell-depleted T cells, or PBMCs.

During active infection, Seattle patients enrolled and were then monitored through disease. Study processing details: It was from reference gene primer amplification that nucleated cell counts were estimated. Clones were read by immunoSEQ multiplex PCR, and TCRdb kept only the in-frame ones, dropping some. For V, J and clone size, that table is used; D and trimming come from the DNA. The sample lists 95,000 to 150,000 clones, approximately 85% occurring once. Germline V CDR1 and CDR2: SGHTA, FQGNSA. CDR3 length: 15 amino acids. V lost 4 bases, J lost 8 bases, and 8 bases stayed unmatched. Input material: peripheral blood. This receptor was obtained from a woman of 80 years or more with COVID-19, enrolled during active disease. The J gene is TRBJ2-1, the V gene TRBV7-2, with 10 bases fitting TRBD1. The CDR3 loop reads CASSSSRDRGHEQFF. The CDR3 nucleotides read TGTGCCAGCAGCTCTTCCCGGGACAGGGGCCATGAGCAGTTCTTC.